What follows are 18 T cell receptor beta chains derived from one specimen sequenced in a study of cytomegalovirus exposure and HLA in healthy donors. Primers for the PCR totalled 60 Vbeta and 13 Jbeta. TCRdb's table, derived via immunoSEQ multiplex PCR, lists solely in-frame clones and lacks some. Among 150,000 to 200,000 clones, about 75% were seen once, and the ten largest hold roughly 8.2%. Sequencing input: PBMCs. These receptors came from a middle-aged woman in good health and CMV-seropositive.

The V and J genes are TRBV5-4 and TRBJ2-3; tentative D call: TRBD2 (6 bases). CDR3 size: 12 residues. Deletions cut 3 bases from V and 6 bases from J, with 8 bases between. The germline V gene has CDR1 SGHNT and CDR2 YYREEE (reference sequence). Here the CDR3 DNA reads TGTGCCAGCAGCTGGGGGAGGGATACGCAGTATTTT. Its protein is CASSWGRDTQYF.

The chain recombines TRBV19 with TRBJ1-3; D is unresolved. V lost 8 bases to trimming and J lost 2 bases, with 25 bases between them. CDR1 and CDR2 (germline): LNHDA, SQIVND (reference sequence). The CDR3 contains 18 residues. CDR3 nucleotide sequence: TGTGCCAGTCACACAAGGTACTGGTTGGGGAGGGCTGGAAACACCATATATTTT. This codes for CASHTRYWLGRAGNTIYF.

The chain is built from TRBV7-5 and TRBJ2-5; the tabulated D call, TRBD2, remains unverified against the DNA. TRBV7-5 has pseudogene status. This CDR3 contains 10 residues. For the CDR3, the DNA is TGTGCCTTGACGGGAGAGACCCAGTACTTC. This translates into CALTGETQYF.

J is TRBJ2-3 and V is TRBV28; 10 bases are a match to TRBD2. J was trimmed by 4 bases and V by 4 bases; bases with no gene match: 11. This CDR3 is built from 17 residues. The germline V gene has CDR1 MDHEN and CDR2 SYDVKM. CDR3 bases: TGTGCCAGCAGTTCCCCCGCTAGCGGGAGTCTTTCAGATACGCAGTATTTT. It translates to CASSSPASGSLSDTQYF.

The chain recombines TRBV10-3 with TRBJ2-7; tentative D call: TRBD2 (6 bases). Germline-derived CDR1 and CDR2 are ENHRY and SYGVKD. Trimming took off 6 bases at V and 0 bases at J, with 12 bases between the two ends. CDR3 length: 14 amino acids. CDR3 sequence: CAIREPGVSYEQYF. The CDR3 DNA sequence: TGTGCCATCAGGGAACCGGGAGTCTCCTACGAGCAGTACTTC.

The rearrangement uses TRBV5-1 and TRBJ2-2, with TRBD2 matching 13 bases. With V trimmed by 4 bases and J by 6 bases, 9 bases remained unmatched. The CDR3 is made up of 17 amino acids. Germline values: CDR1 SGHRS, CDR2 YFSETQ. Written as DNA, the CDR3 is TGCGCCAGCAGCCCCGGACTAGCGGGAGCGGGCGCCGGGGAGCTGTTTTTT. Its translation: CASSPGLAGAGAGELFF.

This rearrangement joins TRBV19 to TRBJ2-5, with D possibly being TRBD1 (5 bases). Deletions cut 5 bases from V and 1 base from J, with 17 bases between. CDR3 length: 16 amino acids. In germline, CDR1 is LNHDA, CDR2 SQIVND (reference sequence). CDR3 loop: CASSSFGAGIQETQYF. The CDR3 coding sequence is TGTGCCAGTAGTTCCTTTGGCGCAGGGATCCAAGAGACCCAGTACTTC.

The gene calls are TRBV27 and TRBJ1-2; 8 positions agree with TRBD1. V lost 6 bases to trimming and J lost 4 bases; unmatched junction nucleotides: 7. CDR3 size: 14 residues. Germline V gene data show CDR1 as MNHEY and CDR2 as SMNVEV (reference sequence). This CDR3 reads CASRKDRDFYGYTF. The CDR3 coding sequence is TGTGCCAGCAGGAAGGACAGGGATTTCTATGGCTACACCTTC.

This clone was seen a handful of times. The chain recombines TRBV7-2 with TRBJ2-7; 13 nucleotides line up with TRBD2. J lost 6 bases, V lost 5 bases, and 7 bases had no gene match. The CDR3 extends over 15 amino acids. The germline CDR1 and CDR2 sequences are SGHTA and FQGNSA. For the CDR3, the DNA is TGTGCCAGCAGCCCTGGACTAGCGGGAGCGGGCGAGCAGTACTTC. Translating gives CASSPGLAGAGEQYF.

The chain couples TRBV19 to TRBJ2-2; D unresolved. The CDR3 is 11 residues long. The germline V gene encodes CDR1 LNHDA and CDR2 SQIVND (reference sequence). The V end was cut by 8 bases, the J end by 3 bases, with 4 bases between. The CDR3 reads CASQYTGELFF. The CDR3 DNA is TGTGCCAGTCAATACACCGGGGAGCTGTTTTTT.

The gene calls are TRBV7-3 and TRBJ2-1; the match to TRBD2 covers 7 bases. Germline V lookup: CDR1 SGHTA, CDR2 FQGTGA. Trimming at V came to 5 bases and at J to 2 bases, leaving 6 bases not matched to a gene. This CDR3 has 15 residues. CDR3 amino acids: CASSKGLTPYNEQFF. In nucleotides, the CDR3 is TGTGCCAGCAGCAAGGGACTAACGCCCTACAATGAGCAGTTCTTC. The whole variable domain, remainder taken from reference TRBV7-3 and TRBJ2-1, is GAGVSQTPSNKVTEKGKYVELRCDPISGHTALYWYRQSLGQGPEFLIYFQGTGAADDSGLPNDRFFAVRPEGSVSTLKIQRTERGDSAVYLCASSKGLTPYNEQFFGPGTRLTVL.

This clone has more than one count but fewer than ten. J is TRBJ2-3 and V is TRBV7-3, with a tentative D call TRBD2 (6 bases). CDR1 is SGHTA and CDR2 is FQGTGA in the germline V gene. Trimming stripped 0 bases from V and 2 bases from J, with 15 bases between. The CDR3 length is 17 residues. This CDR3 is CASSLTALADNTDTQYF. In nucleotides, the CDR3 is TGTGCCAGCAGCTTAACGGCACTAGCAGACAACACAGATACGCAGTATTTT.

J is TRBJ1-1 and V is TRBV6-5, with 10 bases fitting TRBD1. Germline CDR1 and CDR2: MNHEY and SVGAGI. Trimming took 3 bases from V and 6 from J; bases not matched to a gene: 4. The CDR3 is 14 residues long. The CDR3 reads CASSYLTGGSEAFF. The CDR3 DNA sequence: TGTGCCAGCAGTTATTTGACAGGGGGCTCTGAAGCTTTCTTT.

CDR3 nucleotides: TGCAGCGTGCCAACTAGGGCGGCAGGCGAGCAGTACTTC. It translates to CSVPTRAAGEQYF. V is TRBV29-1 and J is TRBJ2-7, with D possibly being TRBD2 (5 bases). CDR3 size: 13 residues. CDR1 is SQVTM and CDR2 is ANQGSEA in the germline V gene. V was cut by 6 bases and J by 6 bases, with 18 bases left in between.

In the case of this clone: The sample contains more than one DNA sequence encoding this CDR3. The CDR3 protein is CASSLWAGADTGELFF. The CDR3 nucleotides read TGTGCCAGCAGTTTGTGGGCGGGAGCGGACACCGGGGAGCTGTTTTTT. The gene calls are TRBV27 and TRBJ2-2; 7 bases agree with TRBD2. The CDR3 has 16 residues. The V gene's germline CDR1 is MNHEY and CDR2 SMNVEV (reference sequence). Germline trimming cut 3 bases from V and 3 bases from J; bases unmatched to any gene: 7.

The chain employs TRBV4-1 and TRBJ1-3; D is uncertain. The V end was cut by 0 bases, the J end by 15 bases, with 18 bases between. CDR3 length: 14 residues. Germline CDR1 reads MGHRA; CDR2 reads YSYEKL. This CDR3 reads CASSQEPGRTGSYF. The CDR3 nucleotides are TGCGCCAGCAGCCAAGAACCGGGAAGAACCGGCTCATATTTT.

The V gene is TRBV21-1, the J gene TRBJ2-1; the D segment call TRBD2 is taken from the table without a DNA check. TRBV21-1 is reported as a pseudogene. The CDR3 loop spans 12 amino acids. The DNA for the CDR3 is TGTGCCAGCAGAAAGCTAGCAGCCGAGCAGTTCTTC. This sequence encodes CASRKLAAEQFF.

The chain uses TRBV7-9 and TRBJ2-5; D possibly corresponds to TRBD2 (6 bases). Near its end, the DNA agrees better with TRBJ2-7, so the J call may be wrong. This CDR3 has 13 amino acids. CDR1 and CDR2 from the germline V gene are SEHNR and FQNEAQ (reference sequence). The CDR3 is CASTLGGTYEQYF. CDR3 sequence (DNA): TGTGCCAGCACCCTTGGGGGGACCTACGAGCAGTACTTC.